Below, 9 T cell receptor beta chains from the same sample are listed, as sequenced in a study of T cell responses to AZD1222 COVID-19 vaccine. The method was immunoSEQ multiplex PCR; TCRdb's version includes in-frame clones alone and lacks a portion of them. The data show 150,000 or so clones, 80% to 90% seen once. The sample was peripheral blood, taken on day 0 of AZD1222 vaccination. These receptor sequences come from an adult in good health.

J is TRBJ1-5 and V is TRBV28, with unresolved D. The CDR3 spans 15 residues. From germline, CDR1 is MDHEN and CDR2 SYDVKM. The V and J ends lost 4 bases and 0 bases respectively, with 10 bases between them. Written as DNA, the CDR3 is TGTGCCAGCAGTTCCAACCAGGTTAGCAATCAGCCCCAGCATTTT. Its translation: CASSSNQVSNQPQHF.

This clone was found once. This chain joins TRBV18 and TRBJ1-5, with D tentatively TRBD1 (5 bases). CDR3 length: 12 amino acids. The germline CDR1 and CDR2 sequences are KGHSH and LQKENI. V was clipped by 2 bases and J by 6 bases, with 5 bases between them. In nucleotides, the CDR3 is TGTGCCAGCTCACCAGGGGGTCAGCCCCAGCATTTT. Its translation: CASSPGGQPQHF.

This chain links TRBV2 with TRBJ2-3; possibly TRBD2 for D (5 bases). This CDR3 spans 15 amino acids. The V and J ends lost 4 bases and 0 bases respectively, with 11 bases between them. CDR1 is SNHLY, CDR2 FYNNEI, per germline. The CDR3 loop reads CASSADRGSTDTQYF. Written as DNA, the CDR3 is TGTGCCAGCAGTGCCGATCGCGGGAGCACAGATACGCAGTATTTT.

CDR3 sequence reads: CASSRTDNYGYTF. DNA of the CDR3: TGTGCCAGCAGTCGGACAGATAACTATGGCTACACCTTC. The rearrangement links TRBV6-5 to TRBJ1-2; the D gene is possibly TRBD1 (6 bases). Trimming removed 5 bases from V and 1 base from J, with 8 bases in between. The germline CDR1 and CDR2 sequences are MNHEY and SVGAGI. The CDR3 runs 13 residues.

This clone showed up just once. The chain uses TRBV7-2 and TRBJ2-1; 9 nucleotides agree with TRBD2. V trimming: 2 bases; J trimming: 7 bases; junction bases outside the gene matches: 6. Germline-derived CDR1 and CDR2 are SGHTA and FQGNSA. The CDR3 length is 15 residues. CDR3 in amino acids: CASSLRSGRPNEQFF. The CDR3 DNA reads as TGTGCCAGCAGCTTAAGAAGCGGGAGGCCGAATGAGCAGTTCTTC.

The chain is built from TRBV29-1 and TRBJ2-3, with D unclear. V gave up 6 bases and J gave up 0 bases, with 7 bases separating them. Germline loops: CDR1 SQVTM, CDR2 ANQGSEA. There are 12 residues in the CDR3. The CDR3 DNA reads as TGCAGCGTAGGTGGGAGCACAGATACGCAGTATTTT. Translating it yields CSVGGSTDTQYF.

The chain couples TRBV5-6 to TRBJ1-2, with a possible D match to TRBD1 (6 bases). Trimming shortened V by 4 bases and J by 4 bases, and 11 bases separated the two germline ends. The CDR3 spans 13 residues. Per germline, CDR1 SGHDT and CDR2 YYEEEE. CDR3 amino acids: CASSRGAAYGYTF. In nucleotides, the CDR3 is TGTGCCAGCAGCCGGGGGGCAGCCTATGGCTACACCTTC.

This clone was recorded only once. The chain uses TRBV5-5 and TRBJ2-7; the D gene is possibly TRBD1 (7 bases). The ends were cut back, 4 bases at V and 0 bases at J, with 14 bases in the middle. The CDR3 runs 15 residues. Germline CDR1 reads SGHKS; CDR2 reads YYEKEE (reference sequence). CDR3 nucleotide sequence: TGTGCCAGCAGCCCAGGGGGGCGGAGCTCCTACGAGCAGTACTTC. Protein sequence: CASSPGGRSSYEQYF.

The gene calls are TRBV4-2 and TRBJ2-1, with D possibly being TRBD2 (5 bases). CDR3 length equals 16 residues. Germline assignment: CDR1 LGHNA and CDR2 YNFKEQ. Trimming cost V 2 bases and J 0 bases, with 11 bases left between them. Written as DNA, the CDR3 is TGTGCCAGCAGCCAACTAAAAGGGAGCTCCTACAATGAGCAGTTCTTC. It encodes CASSQLKGSSYNEQFF.